These 24 T cell receptor beta chains originate from one sample sequenced in a study of cytomegalovirus exposure and HLA in healthy donors. It was with 60 Vbeta and 13 Jbeta primers that the PCR ran. Sequenced by immunoSEQ multiplex PCR; TCRdb stores in-frame clones only, minus some. The sample has approximately 110,000 clones; 15% are singletons. The sample consisted of PBMCs. All receptors derive from a woman in her late teens or twenties in good health and CMV-seronegative.

The table lists this clone with a few counts. The chain is built from TRBV28 and TRBJ2-1; TRBD1 matches at 7 bases. The CDR3 is 13 amino acids. Per the germline V gene, CDR1 is MDHEN and CDR2 is SYDVKM. V gave up 6 bases and J gave up 11 bases; unmatched junction bases: 10. The CDR3 DNA sequence: TGTGCCAGCAGCACATTGACAGGGCCTAAGCAGTTCTTC. Protein product: CASSTLTGPKQFF.

The chain is built from TRBV18 and TRBJ2-3; 7 nucleotides line up with TRBD2. Germline assignment: CDR1 KGHSH and CDR2 LQKENI. J was trimmed by 3 bases and V by 10 bases; bases with no gene match: 13. There are 15 residues in the CDR3. The CDR3 nucleotides read TGTGCCACAGGAGCGCGGGAGTTGGGTACAGATACGCAGTATTTT. Translated, it gives CATGARELGTDTQYF.

This chain joins TRBV5-1 and TRBJ2-2, with D possibly matching TRBD2 (6 bases). The CDR3 is made up of 14 amino acids. Germline lookup yields CDR1 SGHRS and CDR2 YFSETQ. Trimming took 2 bases from V and 5 from J, leaving 10 bases between them. In DNA, the CDR3 is TGCGCCAGCAGCTTCTCAGGGAGGACCGGGGAGCTGTTTTTT. The encoded protein is CASSFSGRTGELFF. Together with reference TRBV5-1 and TRBJ2-2, the CDR3 gives the full variable domain: KAGVTQTPRYLIKTRGQQVTLSCSPISGHRSVSWYQQTPGQGLQFLFEYFSETQRNKGNFPGRFSGRQFSNSRSEMNVSTLELGDSALYLCASSFSGRTGELFFGEGSRLTVL.

This sequence joins TRBV6-5 and TRBJ1-5, with 7 positions matching TRBD1. CDR1 and CDR2 (germline): MNHEY, SVGAGI. This CDR3 comprises 13 residues. V lost 6 bases, J lost 8 bases, and 7 bases stayed unmatched. CDR3 DNA: TGTGCCAGCAGGAGTAGCAGGGGGGAGCCCCAGCATTTT. Protein: CASRSSRGEPQHF.

The V and J genes are TRBV27 and TRBJ2-1; the match to TRBD2 covers 9 bases. This CDR3 contains 15 residues. J gave up 7 bases and V 6 bases, and 10 bases lay outside the gene matches. Germline CDR1 is MNHEY and CDR2 is SMNVEV (reference sequence). In DNA form, the CDR3 reads TGTGCCAGCAGCCCCGGGACTAGCCCGTTAAATGAGCAGTTCTTC. It yields the protein CASSPGTSPLNEQFF.

This chain uses TRBV7-2 with TRBJ1-1; possible D gene TRBD1, 5 bases. This CDR3 spans 13 amino acids. Germline CDR1 reads SGHTA; CDR2 reads FQGNSA. V lost 1 base and J 7 bases, leaving 10 bases between the germline ends. The CDR3 nucleotides are TGTGCCAGCAGCTTAGAGACAGACAGTGAAGCTTTCTTT. Protein sequence: CASSLETDSEAFF.

V is TRBV11-2 and J is TRBJ1-3; the D gene is possibly TRBD1 (6 bases). Germline CDR1 is SGHAT and CDR2 is FQNNGV. Deletions cut 3 bases from V and 7 bases from J, with 7 bases between. The CDR3 has 12 amino acids. The CDR3 DNA reads TGTGCCAGCAGCTTTCAGGGGAACACCATATATTTT. Its translation is CASSFQGNTIYF.

This clone has just a few counts. The V and J genes are TRBV6-5 and TRBJ2-6; D gene ambiguous. V was trimmed by 0 bases and J by 0 bases, leaving 6 bases between them. The CDR3 totals 16 residues. CDR1 MNHEY and CDR2 SVGAGI come from the germline V gene. Here the CDR3 reads CASSYSARSGANVLTF. The CDR3 DNA sequence: TGTGCCAGCAGTTACTCGGCCCGCTCTGGGGCCAACGTCCTGACTTTC.

This clone was observed a few times. This rearrangement joins TRBV6-5 to TRBJ2-3; 9 nucleotides align to TRBD2. V trimming: 2 bases; J trimming: 0 bases; junction bases outside the gene matches: 3. The length of the CDR3 is 16 residues. CDR1 and CDR2 (germline): MNHEY, SVGAGI. CDR3 region: CASSYGTSPSTDTQYF. CDR3 DNA sequence: TGTGCCAGCAGTTACGGGACTAGCCCTAGCACAGATACGCAGTATTTT.

Only a few counts were recorded for this clone. The chain employs TRBV28 and TRBJ1-5; 7 bases align to TRBD1. CDR1 is MDHEN and CDR2 is SYDVKM in the germline V gene. Trimming at V came to 0 bases and at J to 4 bases, leaving 0 bases not matched to a gene. The CDR3 loop spans 14 amino acids. The CDR3 coding sequence is TGTGCCAGCAGTTTATGGACAGGGAATCAGCCCCAGCATTTT. Amino acids: CASSLWTGNQPQHF.

J is TRBJ2-4 and V is TRBV4-3; 12 bases fit TRBD2. Per the germline V gene, CDR1 is LGHNA and CDR2 is YSLEER. The CDR3 covers 19 residues. Trimming at V came to 3 bases and at J to 3 bases, leaving 12 bases not matched to a gene. The CDR3 region has the DNA TGCGCCAGCAGCCAGAGGTGGCTAGCGGGGGGGTGGGACAAAAACATTCAGTACTTC. It codes for CASSQRWLAGGWDKNIQYF.

In its sample, this clone was seen a few times. The rearrangement links TRBV2 to TRBJ2-2, with TRBD2 as a possible D gene (6 bases). With 3 bases removed from V and 1 base from J, the gap between germline ends came to 15 bases. The V gene's germline CDR1 is SNHLY and CDR2 FYNNEI. The CDR3 has 17 residues. CDR3 sequence reads: CASSDGLATLNTGELFF. CDR3 sequence (DNA): TGTGCCAGCAGTGATGGGCTAGCGACCCTGAACACCGGGGAGCTGTTTTTT. The variable domain in full, completed from reference TRBV2 and TRBJ2-2, reads EPEVTQTPSHQVTQMGQEVILRCVPISNHLYFYWYRQILGQKVEFLVSFYNNEISEKSEIFDDQFSVERPDGSNFTLKIRSTKLEDSAMYFCASSDGLATLNTGELFFGEGSRLTVL.

The rearrangement uses TRBV28 and TRBJ2-3; 9 nucleotides line up with TRBD1. There are 14 residues in the CDR3. Germline loops: CDR1 MDHEN, CDR2 SYDVKM. J was trimmed by 4 bases and V by 5 bases; bases with no gene match: 4. The CDR3: CASSIRQGADTQYF. DNA for the CDR3: TGTGCCAGCAGTATCCGACAGGGGGCAGATACGCAGTATTTT.

This clone was detected only a few times. This chain joins TRBV28 and TRBJ2-3; 10 positions match TRBD1. There are 15 residues in the CDR3. J gave up 3 bases and V 5 bases, and 5 bases lay outside the gene matches. Germline lookup yields CDR1 MDHEN and CDR2 SYDVKM. The CDR3 protein is CASSTRTGGTDTQYF. CDR3 DNA: TGTGCCAGCAGTACGAGGACAGGGGGAACAGATACGCAGTATTTT.

The chain is built from TRBV5-6 and TRBJ1-6; no reliable D call. The germline V gene has CDR1 SGHDT and CDR2 YYEEEE. The V end was cut by 0 bases, the J end by 10 bases, with 14 bases between. This CDR3 is 15 amino acids long. As DNA, the CDR3 is TGTGCCAGCAGCTTGGGACCGGAACGTAGCTCACCCCTCCACTTT. Translation: CASSLGPERSSPLHF.

The table lists this clone with a few counts. The rearrangement uses TRBV7-9 and TRBJ2-1; weak D call: TRBD1 (6 bases). The CDR3 loop spans 15 amino acids. The V and J ends lost 8 bases and 0 bases respectively, with 14 bases between them. CDR1 SEHNR and CDR2 FQNEAQ come from the germline V gene (reference sequence). The CDR3 DNA follows: TGTGCCAGCTCCCGAGGGGGAGTCTCCTACAATGAGCAGTTCTTC. It is translated as CASSRGGVSYNEQFF.

This chain connects TRBV5-8 to TRBJ2-1, with 7 bases that match TRBD2. The V gene's germline CDR1 is SGHTS and CDR2 YDEGEE. This CDR3 region has 11 residues. After removal of 3 bases from V and 15 bases from J, the junction contained 6 bases not matched to a gene. The CDR3 DNA is TGTGCCAGCAGCTGGATCGGGGAGGGGTTCTTC. It encodes CASSWIGEGFF.

This chain connects TRBV30 to TRBJ2-2, with a tentative D call TRBD2 (5 bases). CDR1 is GTSNPN and CDR2 is SVGIG in the germline V gene (reference sequence). V lost 3 bases and J lost 3, with 5 bases in between. The length of the CDR3 is 12 residues. The CDR3 sequence is CAWSGDTGELFF. The CDR3 nucleotides are TGTGCCTGGAGCGGGGACACCGGGGAGCTGTTTTTT.

Here the CDR3 DNA reads TGTGCCAGCAGCTCCGGGACAGGGGCCTACGAGCAGTACTTC. Its translation is CASSSGTGAYEQYF. The chain employs TRBV5-4 and TRBJ2-7; 10 bases match TRBD1. CDR1 and CDR2 (germline): SGHNT, YYREEE (reference sequence). V dropped 3 bases and J dropped 2; count of bases not matched to a gene: 2. This CDR3 contains 14 residues.

This clone was found a few times. The chain has TRBV4-2 and TRBJ2-5, with 8 bases lining up with TRBD2. Germline assignment: CDR1 LGHNA and CDR2 YNFKEQ. There are 17 residues in the CDR3. The junction had 8 bases not matched to a gene; V was cut back by 1 base and J by 1 base. CDR3 in DNA: TGTGCCAGCAGCCAAGGTAACAGCGGGGGCCGCCAAGAGACCCAGTACTTC. Translating it yields CASSQGNSGGRQETQYF.

V and J are TRBV19 and TRBJ1-2; D might be TRBD1 (6 bases). CDR1 is LNHDA, CDR2 SQIVND, per germline (reference sequence). Deletions cut 6 bases from V and 6 bases from J, with 14 bases between. The CDR3 has 13 residues. The CDR3 region has the DNA TGTGCCAGTAGCCTACAGGGTACGGATGGCTACACCTTC. As protein: CASSLQGTDGYTF.

This chain uses TRBV19 with TRBJ1-5; D is undetermined. The CDR3 length is 12 residues. From germline, CDR1 is LNHDA and CDR2 SQIVND (reference sequence). With 7 bases removed from V and 2 bases from J, the gap between germline ends came to 6 bases. CDR3 bases: TGTGCCAGTACCCTCGGCAATCAGCCCCAGCATTTT. As protein: CASTLGNQPQHF.

This clone has only a few counts. The chain is built from TRBV4-3 and TRBJ1-6, with 7 bases that match TRBD1. V gave up 1 base and J gave up 10 bases; unmatched junction bases: 1. This CDR3 comprises 13 residues. Per germline, CDR1 LGHNA and CDR2 YSLEER. The DNA of the CDR3 is TGCGCCAGCAGCCAAGTCAGGGGGTCACCCCTCCACTTT. It specifies CASSQVRGSPLHF.

This clone was counted between two and nine times. The chain has TRBV5-5 and TRBJ1-5; a possible D gene is TRBD1 (5 bases). The germline gives CDR1 SGHKS, CDR2 YYEKEE (reference sequence). Trimming left V 3 bases short and J 1 base short, with 11 bases between. This CDR3 is built from 15 residues. CDR3 region: CASSWTPESNQPQHF. DNA of the CDR3: TGTGCCAGCAGCTGGACACCCGAAAGCAATCAGCCCCAGCATTTT.